This entry describes one T cell receptor beta chain. The CDR3 totals 14 residues. The germline V gene encodes CDR1 KGHDR and CDR2 SFDVKD. The V segment lost 7 bases and the J segment 0 bases; nucleotides outside the gene matches: 3. The data are from a study of blood T cell repertoires in COVID-19. About the research overall: The cDNA or gDNA used as material had been derived from T cells, B-cell-depleted T cells, or PBMCs.

In the original workflow: Amplification with reference gene primers provided the estimates of nucleated cell counts. TCRdb's copy holds only in-frame clones and misses some; the assay was immunoSEQ multiplex PCR. For V, J and clone size, that table is used; D and trimming come from the DNA. The repertoire holds about 36,000 clones, with 90% as singletons. This rearrangement joins TRBV24-1 to TRBJ2-3; 7 bases agree with TRBD1. The sequence came from a human donor in a cohort sampled during active COVID-19. The specimen sequenced was peripheral blood. The CDR3 is CATSDRASTDTQYF. CDR3 sequence (DNA): TGTGCCACCAGCGACAGGGCTAGCACAGATACGCAGTATTTT.